The text below deals with one TCR beta chain. Its antigen is unidentified. Produced via immunoSEQ multiplex PCR; TCRdb's table is partial and in-frame only. This table holds 14,000 to 15,000 clones, more than 75% found once. These data are taken from a study of monozygotic twins with cystic fibrosis. Study-level results: Median Simpson clonality of roughly 0.01 suggested naive T cells predominated. Unrelated CF individuals shared fewer identical clonotypes than monozygotic CF twins. J usage was most co-twin-similar in 8 of 16 pairs, V in 13. No link emerged between shared CDR3 counts and age, concordance or severity.

Deletions cut 7 bases from V and 8 bases from J, with 23 bases between. The CDR3 has 16 residues. Germline CDR1 and CDR2: SEHNR and FQNEAQ (reference sequence). This rearrangement joins TRBV7-9 to TRBJ1-4, with D possibly being TRBD1 (5 bases). The sequence came from a boy younger than 18 with cystic fibrosis. Sequenced input: blood. The CDR3 region has the DNA TGTGCCAGCACCCCGTCGGGGGTCGCAGGGAAAGAAAAACTGTTTTTT. Protein: CASTPSGVAGKEKLFF.